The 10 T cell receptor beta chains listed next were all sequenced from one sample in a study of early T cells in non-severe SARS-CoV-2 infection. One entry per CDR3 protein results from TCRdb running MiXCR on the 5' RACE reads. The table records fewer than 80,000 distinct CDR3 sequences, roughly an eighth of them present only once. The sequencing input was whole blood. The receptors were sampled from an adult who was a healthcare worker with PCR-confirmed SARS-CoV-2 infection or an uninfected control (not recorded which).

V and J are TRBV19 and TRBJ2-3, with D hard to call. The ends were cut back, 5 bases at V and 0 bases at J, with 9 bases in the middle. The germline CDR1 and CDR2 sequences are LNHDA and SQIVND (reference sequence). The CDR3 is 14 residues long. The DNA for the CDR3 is TGTGCCAGTAGTCTAGGGTTTAGCACAGATACGCAGTATTTT. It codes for CASSLGFSTDTQYF.

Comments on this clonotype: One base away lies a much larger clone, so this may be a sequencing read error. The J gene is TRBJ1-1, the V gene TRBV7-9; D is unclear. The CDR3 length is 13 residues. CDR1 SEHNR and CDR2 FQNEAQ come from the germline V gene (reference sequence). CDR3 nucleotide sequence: TGTGTCAGCAGCTTAATAGAGAACACTGAAGCTTTCTTT. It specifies CVSSLIENTEAFF.

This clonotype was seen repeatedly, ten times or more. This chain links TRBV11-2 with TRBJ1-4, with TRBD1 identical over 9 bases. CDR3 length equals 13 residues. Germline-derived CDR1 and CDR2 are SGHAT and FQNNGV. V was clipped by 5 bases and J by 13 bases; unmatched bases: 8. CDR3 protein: CASSQHGQGTLFF. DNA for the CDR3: TGTGCCAGCAGCCAACACGGACAGGGGACACTGTTTTTT.

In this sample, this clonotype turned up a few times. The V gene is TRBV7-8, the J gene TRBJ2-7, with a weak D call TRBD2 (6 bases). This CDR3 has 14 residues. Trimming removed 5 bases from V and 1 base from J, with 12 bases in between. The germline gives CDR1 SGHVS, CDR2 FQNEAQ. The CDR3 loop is CASSTDGGSYEQYF. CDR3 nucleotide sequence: TGTGCCAGCAGCACCGACGGGGGTTCCTACGAGCAGTACTTC.

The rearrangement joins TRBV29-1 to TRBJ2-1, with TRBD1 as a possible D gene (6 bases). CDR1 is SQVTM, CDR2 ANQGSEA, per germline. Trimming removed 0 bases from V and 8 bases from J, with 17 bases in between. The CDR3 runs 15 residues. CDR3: CSVEDRDTLSDEQFF. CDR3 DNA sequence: TGCAGCGTTGAAGACCGGGACACCCTTTCGGATGAGCAGTTCTTC.

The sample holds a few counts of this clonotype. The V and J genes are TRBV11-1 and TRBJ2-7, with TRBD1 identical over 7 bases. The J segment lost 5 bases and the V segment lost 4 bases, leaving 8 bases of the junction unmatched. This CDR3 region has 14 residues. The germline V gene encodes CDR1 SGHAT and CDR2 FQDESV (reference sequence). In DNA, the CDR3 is TGTGCCAGCAGCTCCGGACAGGCCTTCCACGAGCAGTACTTC. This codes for CASSSGQAFHEQYF.

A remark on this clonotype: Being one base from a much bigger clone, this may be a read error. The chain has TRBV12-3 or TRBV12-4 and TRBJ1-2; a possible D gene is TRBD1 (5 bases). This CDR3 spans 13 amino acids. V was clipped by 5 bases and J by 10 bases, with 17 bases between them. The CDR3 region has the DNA TGTGCCAGCAGTCCACAGAGTTGGGGCGACTACACCTTC. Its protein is CASSPQSWGDYTF.

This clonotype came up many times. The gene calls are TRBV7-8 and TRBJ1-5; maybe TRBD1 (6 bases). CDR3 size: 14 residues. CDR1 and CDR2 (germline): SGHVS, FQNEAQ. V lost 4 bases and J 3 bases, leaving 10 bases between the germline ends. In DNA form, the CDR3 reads TGTGCCAGCAGCTGGGACACGTCCAATCAGCCCCAGCATTTT. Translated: CASSWDTSNQPQHF.

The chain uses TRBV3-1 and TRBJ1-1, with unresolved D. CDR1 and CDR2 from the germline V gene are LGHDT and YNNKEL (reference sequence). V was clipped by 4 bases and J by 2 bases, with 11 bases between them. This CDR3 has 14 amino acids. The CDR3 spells CASSPLYRNTEAFF. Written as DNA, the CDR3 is TGTGCCAGCAGCCCCCTGTACAGAAACACTGAAGCTTTCTTT.

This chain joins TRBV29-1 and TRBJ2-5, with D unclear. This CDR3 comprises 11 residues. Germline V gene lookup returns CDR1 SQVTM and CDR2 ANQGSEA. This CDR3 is CMSTSGGTQYF. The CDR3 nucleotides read TGCATGAGTACTTCCGGCGGGACCCAGTACTTC.